The 9 T cell receptor beta chains presented below share a single source sample, sequenced in a study of T cell repertoires in cytomegalovirus infection. TCRdb re-called the reads with MiXCR, one entry per CDR3 protein. The data show some 900,000 distinct CDR3 sequences, less than 35% seen once. Their cognate antigens are unknown. This specimen was cultured CD8+ T cells from PBMCs, taken from culture after CMV antigen stimulation. The receptors stem from a human donor in good health (CMV status not recorded). Some clones in this sample may be carry-over from other donors' samples.

The rearrangement uses TRBV5-1 and TRBJ1-1, with 8 bases aligning to TRBD1. The CDR3 has 16 amino acids. The ends lost 4 bases at V and 2 bases at J; junction bases unmatched: 10. Germline V gene data show CDR1 as SGHRS and CDR2 as YFSETQ. The CDR3 loop is CASSQNLQGGNTEAFF. The CDR3 coding sequence is TGCGCCAGCAGCCAAAACCTACAGGGGGGTAACACTGAAGCTTTCTTT. The complete variable domain, with remaining parts taken from reference TRBV5-1 and TRBJ1-1, reads KAGVTQTPRYLIKTRGQQVTLSCSPISGHRSVSWYQQTPGQGLQFLFEYFSETQRNKGNFPGRFSGRQFSNSRSEMNVSTLELGDSALYLCASSQNLQGGNTEAFFGQGTRLTVV.

This chain uses TRBV6-1 with TRBJ2-2; 9 bases are a match to TRBD1. Trimming cost V 8 bases and J 1 base; bases outside gene matches: 2. There are 14 residues in the CDR3. The germline V gene has CDR1 MNHNS and CDR2 SASEGT. CDR3 sequence (DNA): TGTGCCAGCGCGGGACAGGGGAACACCGGGGAGCTGTTTTTT. Translated, it gives CASAGQGNTGELFF.

The rearrangement joins TRBV27 to TRBJ2-7; unclear D gene. Trimming removed 4 bases from V and 3 bases from J, with 7 bases in between. Germline CDR1 and CDR2: MNHEY and SMNVEV (reference sequence). The CDR3 extends over 12 amino acids. The CDR3 protein is CASSSQLYEQYF. The CDR3, as DNA: TGTGCCAGCAGTTCGCAACTCTACGAGCAGTACTTC.

The CDR3 nucleotides read TGCAGCGTTGAAGATCCCTACGCGCCAGGGCCCCAGCATTTT. It yields the protein CSVEDPYAPGPQHF. The rearrangement joins TRBV29-1 to TRBJ1-5; D gene unclear. Trimming stripped 0 bases from V and 9 bases from J, with 15 bases between. The CDR3 runs to 14 residues. The germline V gene has CDR1 SQVTM and CDR2 ANQGSEA. Based on the CDR3 plus reference TRBV29-1 and TRBJ1-5, the full variable domain is SAVISQKPSRDICQRGTSLTIQCQVDSQVTMMFWYRQQPGQSLTLIATANQGSEATYESGFVIDKFPISRPNLTFSTLTVSNMSPEDSSIYLCSVEDPYAPGPQHFGDGTRLSIL.

This clonotype was detected a few times. The gene calls are TRBV20-1 and TRBJ2-4; D ambiguous. Germline loops: CDR1 DFQATT, CDR2 SNEGSKA (reference sequence). V gave up 0 bases and J gave up 0 bases, with 9 bases separating them. The CDR3 sequence is 15 residues long. CDR3 residues: CSARDGVLAKNIQYF. The CDR3, as DNA: TGCAGTGCTAGAGATGGGGTGCTAGCCAAAAACATTCAGTACTTC.

This clonotype was counted only a few times. V gene TRBV14 combines with J gene TRBJ1-1; D possibly corresponds to TRBD1 (6 bases). The CDR3 loop spans 14 amino acids. The V end was cut by 1 base, the J end by 12 bases, with 18 bases between. Germline V gene lookup returns CDR1 SGHDN and CDR2 FVKESK. CDR3 nucleotides: TGTGCCAGCAGCCAAGGAGGGACGGGGGCGACGACTTTCTTT. As protein: CASSQGGTGATTFF.

The genes are TRBV7-8 and TRBJ2-1; either TRBD1 or TRBD2 may supply D (5 bases each). This CDR3 is 14 amino acids long. CDR1 and CDR2 from the germline V gene are SGHVS and FQNEAQ. V gave up 5 bases and J gave up 4 bases, with 12 bases separating them. The DNA for the CDR3 is TGTGCCAGCAGCCCTGAGGGGCGTTACAATGAGCAGTTCTTC. Translation gives CASSPEGRYNEQFF.

The chain employs TRBV7-9 and TRBJ2-1, with D hard to call. With 1 base removed from V and 6 bases from J, the gap between germline ends came to 13 bases. Germline loops: CDR1 SEHNR, CDR2 FQNEAQ (reference sequence). This CDR3 comprises 15 residues. The CDR3 DNA reads as TGTGCCAGCAGCTTAGGTCTGGGCGGCCTCAATGAGCAGTTCTTC. It encodes CASSLGLGGLNEQFF.

Concerning this clonotype itself: Compared with germline, one end of the junction differs, possibly owing to a read error. The chain carries TRBV9 and TRBJ2-7, with 7 positions matching TRBD2. The CDR3 has 15 amino acids. CDR1 SGDLS and CDR2 YYNGEE come from the germline V gene. CDR3 sequence reads: CASSISGLPSDEQYF. The DNA of the CDR3 is TGTGCCAGCAGCATTAGCGGGCTCCCCTCCGACGAGCAGTACTTC. Supplemented by reference TRBV9 and TRBJ2-7, the full variable domain reads DSGVTQTPKHLITATGQRVTLRCSPRSGDLSVYWYQQSLDQGLQFLIQYYNGEERAKGNILERFSAQQFPDLHSELNLSSLELGDSALYFCASSISGLPSDEQYFGPGTRLTVT.